The T cell receptor (beta chain) under discussion was sequenced for a study of control samples from healthy donors and cancer patients. Measured with immunoSEQ multiplex PCR; TCRdb has only the in-frame clones, and not every one. The sample lists over 100,000 clones; around nine tenths were seen once. Trimming left V 3 bases short and J 2 bases short, with 20 bases between. The CDR3 consists of 17 residues. Germline lookup yields CDR1 SGHNT and CDR2 YYREEE (reference sequence). The chain uses TRBV5-4 and TRBJ1-2; D may be TRBD1 (6 bases). The source material was blood. This TCR was sampled from a man aged 18 to 35 in good health. For the CDR3, the DNA is TGTGCCAGCAGCTCGGTAGGGGGATCGGGCGGAAACTATGGCTACACCTTC. It yields the protein CASSSVGGSGGNYGYTF.